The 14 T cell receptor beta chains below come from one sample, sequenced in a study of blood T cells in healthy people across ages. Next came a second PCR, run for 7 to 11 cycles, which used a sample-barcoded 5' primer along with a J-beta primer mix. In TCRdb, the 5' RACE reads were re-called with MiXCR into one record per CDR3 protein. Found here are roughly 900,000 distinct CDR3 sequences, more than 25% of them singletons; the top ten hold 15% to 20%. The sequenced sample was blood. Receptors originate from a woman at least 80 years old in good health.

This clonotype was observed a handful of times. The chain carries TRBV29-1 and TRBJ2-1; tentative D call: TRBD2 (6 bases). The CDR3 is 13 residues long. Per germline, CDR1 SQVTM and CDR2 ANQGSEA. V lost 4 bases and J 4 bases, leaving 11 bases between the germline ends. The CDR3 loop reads CSVGPGTYNEQFF. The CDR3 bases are TGCAGCGTTGGCCCCGGGACTTACAATGAGCAGTTCTTC.

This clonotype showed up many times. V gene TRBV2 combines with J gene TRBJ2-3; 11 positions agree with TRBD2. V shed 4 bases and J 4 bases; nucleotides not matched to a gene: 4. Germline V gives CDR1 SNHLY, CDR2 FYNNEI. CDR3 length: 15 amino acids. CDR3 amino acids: CASSAPSGGSDTQYF. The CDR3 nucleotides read TGTGCCAGCAGTGCCCCTAGCGGGGGGTCAGATACGCAGTATTTT.

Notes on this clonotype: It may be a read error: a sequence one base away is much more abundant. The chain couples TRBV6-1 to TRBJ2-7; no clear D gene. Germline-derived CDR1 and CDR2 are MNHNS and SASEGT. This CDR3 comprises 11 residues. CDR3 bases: TGTGCCAGCAAGGCGACCTACGAGCGGTACTTC. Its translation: CASKATYERYF.

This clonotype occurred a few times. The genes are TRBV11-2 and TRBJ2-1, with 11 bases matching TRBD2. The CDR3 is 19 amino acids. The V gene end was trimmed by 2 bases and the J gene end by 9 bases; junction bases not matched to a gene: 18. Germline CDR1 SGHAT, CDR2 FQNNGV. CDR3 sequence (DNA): TGTGCCAGCAGCTTAAGGTTCAGGGGTAATAGCGGGGGGGCAGGTGAGCAGTTCTTC. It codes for CASSLRFRGNSGGAGEQFF. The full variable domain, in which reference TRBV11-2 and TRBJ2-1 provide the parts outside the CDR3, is EAGVAQSPRYKIIEKRQSVAFWCNPISGHATLYWYQQILGQGPKLLIQFQNNGVVDDSQLPKDRFSAERLKGVDSTLKIQPAKLEDSAVYLCASSLRFRGNSGGAGEQFFGPGTRLTVL.

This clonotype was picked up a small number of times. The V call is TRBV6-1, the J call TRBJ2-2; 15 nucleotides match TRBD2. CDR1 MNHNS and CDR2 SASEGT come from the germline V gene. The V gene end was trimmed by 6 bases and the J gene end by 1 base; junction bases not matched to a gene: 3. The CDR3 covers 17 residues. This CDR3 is CASRRTSGGVNTGELFF. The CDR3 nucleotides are TGTGCCAGCAGAAGGACTAGCGGGGGGGTGAACACCGGGGAGCTGTTTTTT.

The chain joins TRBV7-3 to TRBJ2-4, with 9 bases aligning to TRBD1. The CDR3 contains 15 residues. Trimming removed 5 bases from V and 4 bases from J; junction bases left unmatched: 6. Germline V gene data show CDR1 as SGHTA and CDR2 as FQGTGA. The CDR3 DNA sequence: TGTGCCAGCAGCCCAGGTGGGACAGGGAAAAACATTCAGTACTTC. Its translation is CASSPGGTGKNIQYF.

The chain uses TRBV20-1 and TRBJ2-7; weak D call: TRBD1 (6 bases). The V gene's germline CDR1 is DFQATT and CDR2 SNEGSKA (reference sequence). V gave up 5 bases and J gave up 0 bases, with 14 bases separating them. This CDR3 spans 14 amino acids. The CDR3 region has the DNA TGCAGTGCTTATAGACAGGTTTACTCCTACGAGCAGTACTTC. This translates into CSAYRQVYSYEQYF.

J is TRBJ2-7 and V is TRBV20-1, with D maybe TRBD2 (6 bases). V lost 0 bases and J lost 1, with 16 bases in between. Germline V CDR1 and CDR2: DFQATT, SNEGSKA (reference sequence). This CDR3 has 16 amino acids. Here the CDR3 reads CSARDLMGGRSYEQYF. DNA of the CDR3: TGCAGTGCTAGAGATCTAATGGGGGGAAGGTCCTACGAGCAGTACTTC.

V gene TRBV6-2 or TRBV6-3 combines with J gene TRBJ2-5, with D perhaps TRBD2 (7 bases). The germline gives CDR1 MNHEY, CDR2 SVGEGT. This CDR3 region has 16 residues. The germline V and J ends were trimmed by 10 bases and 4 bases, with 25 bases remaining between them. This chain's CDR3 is CATLSRGGISRETQYF. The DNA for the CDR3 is TGTGCCACCCTTTCGAGGGGGGGAATAAGTAGAGAGACCCAGTACTTC.

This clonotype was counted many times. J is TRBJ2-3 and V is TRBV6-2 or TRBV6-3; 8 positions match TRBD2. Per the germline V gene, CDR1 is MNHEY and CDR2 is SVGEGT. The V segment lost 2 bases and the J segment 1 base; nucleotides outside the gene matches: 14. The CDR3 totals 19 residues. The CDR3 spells CASSYPPRMTGGGTDTQYF. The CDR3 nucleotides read TGTGCCAGCAGTTACCCGCCTCGGATGACGGGGGGGGGCACAGATACGCAGTATTTT.

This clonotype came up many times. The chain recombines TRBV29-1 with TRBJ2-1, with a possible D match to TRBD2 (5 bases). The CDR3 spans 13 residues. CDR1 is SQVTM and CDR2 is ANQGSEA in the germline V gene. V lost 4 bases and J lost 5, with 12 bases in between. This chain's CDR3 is CSVGTRRDNEQFF. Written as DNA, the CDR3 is TGCAGCGTTGGGACTCGGCGGGACAATGAGCAGTTCTTC.

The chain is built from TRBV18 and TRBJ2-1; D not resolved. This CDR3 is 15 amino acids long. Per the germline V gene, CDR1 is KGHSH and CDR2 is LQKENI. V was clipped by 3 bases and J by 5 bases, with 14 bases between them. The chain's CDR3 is CASSPLSSNHNEQFF. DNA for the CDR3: TGTGCCAGCTCACCTCTATCCTCAAACCACAATGAGCAGTTCTTC.

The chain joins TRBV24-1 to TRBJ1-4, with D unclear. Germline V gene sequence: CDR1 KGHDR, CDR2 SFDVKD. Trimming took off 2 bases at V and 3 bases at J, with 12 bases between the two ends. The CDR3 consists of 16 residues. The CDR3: CATSDSGRGANEKLFF. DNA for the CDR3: TGTGCCACCAGTGATTCCGGACGCGGGGCTAATGAAAAACTGTTTTTT.

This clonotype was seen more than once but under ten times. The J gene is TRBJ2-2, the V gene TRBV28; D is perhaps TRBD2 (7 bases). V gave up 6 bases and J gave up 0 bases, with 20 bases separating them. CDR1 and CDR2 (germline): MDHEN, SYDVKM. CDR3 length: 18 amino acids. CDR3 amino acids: CASSPPGGGGANTGELFF. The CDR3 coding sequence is TGTGCCAGCAGCCCTCCGGGGGGCGGAGGAGCGAACACCGGGGAGCTGTTTTTT.